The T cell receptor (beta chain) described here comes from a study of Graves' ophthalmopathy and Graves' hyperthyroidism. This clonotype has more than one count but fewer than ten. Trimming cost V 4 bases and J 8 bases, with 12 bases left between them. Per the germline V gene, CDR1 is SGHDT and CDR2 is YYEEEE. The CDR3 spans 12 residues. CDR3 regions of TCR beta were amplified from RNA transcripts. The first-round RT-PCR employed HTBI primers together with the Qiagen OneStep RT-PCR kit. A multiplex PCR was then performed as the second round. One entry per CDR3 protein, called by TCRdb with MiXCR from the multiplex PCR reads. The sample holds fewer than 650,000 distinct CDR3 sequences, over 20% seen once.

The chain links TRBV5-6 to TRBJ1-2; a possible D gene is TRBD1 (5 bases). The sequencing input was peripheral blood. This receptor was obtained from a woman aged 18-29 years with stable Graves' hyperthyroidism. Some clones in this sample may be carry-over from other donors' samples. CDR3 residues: CASSGGDRGYTF. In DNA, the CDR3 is TGTGCCAGCAGCGGGGGGGACCGCGGCTACACCTTC.